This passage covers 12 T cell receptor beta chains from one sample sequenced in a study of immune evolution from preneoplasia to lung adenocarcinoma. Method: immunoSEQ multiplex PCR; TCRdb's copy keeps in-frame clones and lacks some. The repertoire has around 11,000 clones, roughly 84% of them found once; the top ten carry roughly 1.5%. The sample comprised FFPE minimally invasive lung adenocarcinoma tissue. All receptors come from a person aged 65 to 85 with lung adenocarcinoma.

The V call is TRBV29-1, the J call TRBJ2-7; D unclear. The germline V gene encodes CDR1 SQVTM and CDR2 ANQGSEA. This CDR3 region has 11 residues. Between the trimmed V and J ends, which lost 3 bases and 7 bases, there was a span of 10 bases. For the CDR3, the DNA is TGCAGCGTTGAGAGGCAGAATGAGCAGTACTTC. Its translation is CSVERQNEQYF.

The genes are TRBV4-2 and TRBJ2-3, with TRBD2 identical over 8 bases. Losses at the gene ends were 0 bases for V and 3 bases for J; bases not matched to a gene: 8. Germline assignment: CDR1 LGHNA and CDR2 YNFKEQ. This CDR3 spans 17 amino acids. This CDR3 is CASSQDIQRGRTDTQYF. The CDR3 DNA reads TGTGCCAGCAGCCAAGATATACAGCGGGGGAGAACAGATACGCAGTATTTT.

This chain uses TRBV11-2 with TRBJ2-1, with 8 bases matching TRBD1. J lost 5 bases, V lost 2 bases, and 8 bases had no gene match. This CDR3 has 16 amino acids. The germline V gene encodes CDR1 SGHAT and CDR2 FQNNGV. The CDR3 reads CASSLTRGRRDNEQFF. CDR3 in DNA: TGTGCCAGCAGCTTAACCAGGGGGCGGAGAGACAATGAGCAGTTCTTC. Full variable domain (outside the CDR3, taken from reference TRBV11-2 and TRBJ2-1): EAGVAQSPRYKIIEKRQSVAFWCNPISGHATLYWYQQILGQGPKLLIQFQNNGVVDDSQLPKDRFSAERLKGVDSTLKIQPAKLEDSAVYLCASSLTRGRRDNEQFFGPGTRLTVL.

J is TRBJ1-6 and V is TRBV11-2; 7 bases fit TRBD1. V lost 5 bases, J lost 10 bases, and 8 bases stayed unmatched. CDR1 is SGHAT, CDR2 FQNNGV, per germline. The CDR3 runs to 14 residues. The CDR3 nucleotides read TGTGCCAGCAGCCAAGACAGGGTCGGGTCACCCCTCCACTTT. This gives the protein CASSQDRVGSPLHF.

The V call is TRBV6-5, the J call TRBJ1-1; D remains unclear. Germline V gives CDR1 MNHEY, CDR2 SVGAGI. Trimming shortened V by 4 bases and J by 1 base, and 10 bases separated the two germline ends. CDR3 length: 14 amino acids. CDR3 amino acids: CASSFFMGNTEAFF. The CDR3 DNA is TGTGCCAGCAGTTTTTTCATGGGGAACACTGAAGCTTTCTTT.

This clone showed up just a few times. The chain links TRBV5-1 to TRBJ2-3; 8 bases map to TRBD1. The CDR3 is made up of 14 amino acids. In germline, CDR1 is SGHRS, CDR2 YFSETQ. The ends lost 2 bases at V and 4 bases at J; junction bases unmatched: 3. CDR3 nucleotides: TGCGCCAGCAGCTTCGGACAGGGAGCAGATACGCAGTATTTT. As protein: CASSFGQGADTQYF.

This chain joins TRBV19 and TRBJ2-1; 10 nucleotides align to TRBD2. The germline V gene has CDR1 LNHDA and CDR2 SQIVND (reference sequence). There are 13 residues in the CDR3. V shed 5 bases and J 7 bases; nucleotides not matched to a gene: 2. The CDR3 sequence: CASSLAGANEQFF. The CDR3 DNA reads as TGTGCCAGTAGTCTAGCGGGAGCTAATGAGCAGTTCTTC.

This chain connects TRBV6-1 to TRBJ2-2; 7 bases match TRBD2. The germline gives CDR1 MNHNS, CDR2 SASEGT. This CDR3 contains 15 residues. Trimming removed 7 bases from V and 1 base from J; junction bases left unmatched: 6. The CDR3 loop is CASKLASGNTGELFF. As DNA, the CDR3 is TGTGCCAGCAAGCTGGCTAGCGGGAACACCGGGGAGCTGTTTTTT.

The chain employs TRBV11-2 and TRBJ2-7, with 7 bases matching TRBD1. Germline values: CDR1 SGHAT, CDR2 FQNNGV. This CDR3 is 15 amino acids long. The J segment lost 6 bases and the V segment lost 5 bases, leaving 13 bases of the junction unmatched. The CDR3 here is CASSVIDRDSSEQYF. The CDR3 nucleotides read TGTGCCAGCAGCGTAATCGACAGGGATTCTTCCGAGCAGTACTTC.

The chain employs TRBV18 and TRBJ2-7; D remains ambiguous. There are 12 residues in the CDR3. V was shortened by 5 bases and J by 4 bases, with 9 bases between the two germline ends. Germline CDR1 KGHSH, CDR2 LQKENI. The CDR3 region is CASSSSGYEQYF. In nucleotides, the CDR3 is TGTGCCAGCTCATCTTCTGGGTACGAGCAGTACTTC.

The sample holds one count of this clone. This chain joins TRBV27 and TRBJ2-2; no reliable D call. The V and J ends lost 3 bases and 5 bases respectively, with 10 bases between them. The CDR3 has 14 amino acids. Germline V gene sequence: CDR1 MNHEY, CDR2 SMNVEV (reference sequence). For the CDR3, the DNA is TGTGCCAGCAGTTTCATTGATCGTACCGGGGAGCTGTTTTTT. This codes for CASSFIDRTGELFF.

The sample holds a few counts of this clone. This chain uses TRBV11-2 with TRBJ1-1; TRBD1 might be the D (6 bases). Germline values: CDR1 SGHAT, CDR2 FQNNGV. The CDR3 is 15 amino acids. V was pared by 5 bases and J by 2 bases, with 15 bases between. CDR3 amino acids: CASSRFLDSNTEAFF. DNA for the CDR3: TGTGCCAGCAGCCGGTTTTTGGACAGTAACACTGAAGCTTTCTTT.